A few counts support the clone carrying this TCR beta chain. The data belong to a study of T-cell memory formation after mild COVID-19. Each CDR3 protein is one row after TCRdb ran MiXCR on the 5' RACE reads. Among fewer than 550,000 distinct CDR3 sequences listed, over 15% were seen once. Trimming took 2 bases from V and 4 from J, leaving 12 bases between them. The CDR3 is 14 amino acids. Germline lookup yields CDR1 SGDLS and CDR2 YYNGEE. Sequenced input: PBMCs or a T cell subset sorted from them (not recorded which). The rearrangement uses TRBV9 and TRBJ1-1, with D uncertain. This clonotype was obtained from an adult woman who had mild COVID-19 (a few samples of this study predate the infection). Cell type and time point are not known. CDR3 sequence reads: CASSVGNRGTEAFF. The CDR3 nucleotides read TGTGCCAGCAGCGTGGGCAACCGGGGCACTGAAGCTTTCTTT.